This T cell receptor (beta chain) derives from a study of control samples from healthy donors and cancer patients. Measured with immunoSEQ multiplex PCR; TCRdb has only the in-frame clones, and not every one. The sample records some 140,000 clones, roughly 89% being singletons. The germline CDR1 and CDR2 sequences are SGHRS and YFSETQ. The V gene lost 0 bases and the J gene lost 5 bases, with 12 bases spanning the gap. This CDR3 comprises 16 residues. The V gene is TRBV5-1, the J gene TRBJ1-6; possibly TRBD1 for D (5 bases). The TCR was taken from a man aged 50 or older with head and neck cancer. Material: PBMCs. CDR3 loop: CASSLDGGLNNSPLHF. For the CDR3, the DNA is TGCGCCAGCAGCTTGGACGGGGGACTAAATAATTCACCCCTCCACTTT.